This T cell receptor (beta chain) is from a study of blood T cells in healthy people across ages. CDR3 length: 16 amino acids. With 1 base removed from V and 6 bases from J, the gap between germline ends came to 19 bases. Germline V lookup: CDR1 SGHTA, CDR2 FQGNSA. Through a sample-barcoded 5' primer and a J-beta primer mix, a second PCR was run for about 6 to 11 cycles. TCRdb re-called the 5' RACE reads through MiXCR, storing one row per CDR3 protein. The table includes around 1,700,000 distinct CDR3 sequences, about 30% detected once. As concerns this clonotype: A much larger clone is a single base away; this may be a read error.

Sequencing was carried out using blood. The receptor was derived from a young woman in good health. The V and J genes are TRBV7-2 and TRBJ2-7; possibly TRBD2 for D (6 bases). CDR3 DNA: TGTGCCAGCAGCTTAGATAGTACGGGAGCTCGGATCGAGCAGTACTTC. This sequence encodes CASSLDSTGARIEQYF.